The present T cell receptor (beta chain) was sequenced within a study of T cells in Graves' hyperthyroidism and ophthalmopathy. Looking at the study overall: Before any treatment, at initial diagnosis, peripheral blood was collected. General observations from the study: Model-based prediction identified ophthalmopathy a median 6.5 months prior to its onset.

Any patient presenting with uncontrolled infection, other autoimmune disease, pregnancy or lactation was left out. TCR beta CDR3 sequences were amplified from RNA transcripts. During a first-round RT-PCR of the TCR CDR3, the HTBI primer set was used. TCRdb independently ran MiXCR on the multiplex PCR reads; one entry per CDR3 protein. The sample lists 500,000 to 600,000 distinct CDR3 sequences, roughly 17% occurring once. The V and J ends lost 1 base and 1 base respectively, with 10 bases between them. The CDR3 length is 15 residues. At least ten counts were recorded for this clonotype. Its cognate antigen is unknown.

This receptor was taken from a woman aged 18 to 35 with Graves' hyperthyroidism. Sequencing was done on a sample of blood. The J gene is TRBJ1-2, the V gene TRBV12-3 or TRBV12-4; the D gene is possibly TRBD1 (5 bases). CDR3 nucleotide sequence: TGTGCCAGCAGTTTAGGGCCAGGGCTTAACTATGGCTACACCTTC. It translates to CASSLGPGLNYGYTF.